This record looks at one T cell receptor beta chain sequence and its context. Its antigen is not identified. This sample was taken from a study of a mutant IDH1 vaccine in newly diagnosed glioma. Study summary: Treated individuals were roughly 62% male and around 40% female, averaging approximately 40 years of age. Receipt of radiotherapy, temozolomide, or both preceded the study, and most received both.

As for time point: baseline, week 1 (first vaccination visit). The sample's treatment: pre-vaccination baseline after standard-of-care therapy. CDR3 length equals 13 residues. Trimming cost V 5 bases and J 9 bases; bases outside gene matches: 7. Germline lookup yields CDR1 SNHLY and CDR2 FYNNEI. This table comes from immunoSEQ multiplex PCR, and its TCRdb copy is limited to in-frame clones, with some not included. The sample has tens of thousands of clones; around 74% are singletons. Study-level points and caveats: A vaccine-induced immune response developed in more than 85% of the patients.

The sequences come from PBMCs, collected from a glioma patient treated with radiotherapy, temozolomide or both. The TCR was taken from a man aged 50 to 60 with glioma. The chain recombines TRBV2 with TRBJ2-1; 7 bases fit TRBD1. As DNA, the CDR3 is TGTGCCAGCAGTACCACAGGGGTGGGTGAGCAGTTCTTC. This gives the protein CASSTTGVGEQFF.